The 6 T cell receptor beta chains below were found in one sample sequenced in a study of blood T cell repertoires in COVID-19. Assay used: immunoSEQ multiplex PCR; TCRdb lists only in-frame clones, some missing. The table includes over 60,000 clones, more than 85% detected once. The material sequenced was peripheral blood. These TCRs come from an older man with acute or convalescent COVID-19.

The J gene is TRBJ2-2, the V gene TRBV5-1, with TRBD2 identical over 7 bases. V trimming: 1 base; J trimming: 1 base; junction bases outside the gene matches: 4. This CDR3 is built from 16 residues. Per germline, CDR1 SGHRS and CDR2 YFSETQ. The CDR3 is CASSLSGGGNTGELFF. Here the CDR3 DNA reads TGCGCCAGCAGCTTGTCGGGCGGGGGGAACACCGGGGAGCTGTTTTTT.

The chain combines TRBV28 with TRBJ2-5; TRBD1 matches at 7 bases. The CDR3 has 17 amino acids. The junction had 19 bases not matched to a gene; V was cut back by 7 bases and J by 5 bases. Germline lookup yields CDR1 MDHEN and CDR2 SYDVKM. The CDR3 sequence: CASTSGGWPGGRETQYF. As DNA, the CDR3 is TGTGCCAGCACATCAGGGGGATGGCCTGGGGGTAGGGAGACCCAGTACTTC.

The genes are TRBV28 and TRBJ1-6; D remains ambiguous. Germline assignment: CDR1 MDHEN and CDR2 SYDVKM. This CDR3 spans 17 amino acids. Trimming pared 2 bases from V and 4 bases from J, leaving 15 bases between. As DNA, the CDR3 is TGTGCCAGCAGTTTACTAGGCAGAGGAATTTATAATTCACCCCTCCACTTT. Translation gives CASSLLGRGIYNSPLHF.

The rearrangement links TRBV18 to TRBJ1-6; TRBD1 matches 9 bases. The CDR3 extends over 15 amino acids. V lost 6 bases to trimming and J lost 7 bases; unmatched junction nucleotides: 7. From germline, CDR1 is KGHSH and CDR2 LQKENI. The CDR3 spells CASSPRDRENSPLHF. The CDR3 DNA follows: TGTGCCAGCTCGCCGAGGGACAGGGAAAATTCACCCCTCCACTTT.

This clone was seen only a few times. The chain uses TRBV14 and TRBJ2-1, with D hard to call. The V and J ends lost 5 bases and 0 bases respectively, with 14 bases between them. The CDR3 has 16 amino acids. Germline V gives CDR1 SGHDN, CDR2 FVKESK. CDR3 nucleotide sequence: TGTGCCAGCAGCTCGCCGGTGAAGAGCTCCTACAATGAGCAGTTCTTC. This translates into CASSSPVKSSYNEQFF.

The CDR3 loop is CASSSEGGKQYF. The CDR3 DNA follows: TGTGCCAGCAGTTCCGAGGGCGGAAAGCAGTACTTC. The J gene is TRBJ2-7, the V gene TRBV6-5; tentative D call: TRBD2 (5 bases). CDR3 size: 12 residues. Germline V lookup: CDR1 MNHEY, CDR2 SVGAGI. V shed 4 bases and J shed 8 bases, with 12 bases lying between them.